This T cell receptor beta chain was retrieved from a study of blood T cell repertoires in COVID-19 (TCRdb year 2020). With regard to the full study: Samples from collaborators originated in the United States, Italy and Spain and spanned both the acute and convalescent phases of COVID-19. The material from the prospective study consisted of cDNA or gDNA derived from T cells, B-cell-depleted T cells, or PBMCs. The dataset comprised deeply sampled blood TCRbeta repertoires from subjects exposed to, actively infected with, or recovered from COVID-19. The repertoires were released in a freely available public database intended as a resource for research on the immune response to SARS-CoV-2. Samples came from the ongoing ImmuneRACE study (first 160 participants) plus 1,254 subjects from 6 global collaborators. Nearly every sample came with metadata listing a de-identified subject ID, COVID-19 status, age in years and sex. Where available, HLA class I and class II types were taken from metadata supplied by the sample provider and were not determined by assay-based typing.

The paper's findings and limits, for the study overall: The amount of clinical and demographic metadata varied by source and participant and was provided uncurated.

Collaborating institutions collected whole blood in K2EDTA tubes following their own protocols. For TCRbeta analysis, collaborator samples were shipped as frozen whole blood, as isolated PBMCs, or as DNA extracted from either sample type. TCRbeta CDR3 regions were amplified from genomic DNA using the immunoSEQ Assay, a bias-controlled multiplex PCR. Per the authors' processing: Nucleated cell counts per sample were estimated from amplification of reference gene primers within the assay. Sequence reads were collapsed and filtered to measure the absolute abundance of every unique TCRbeta CDR3 rearrangement. For each sample, productive Simpson clonality was calculated as the square root of Simpson's diversity index across productive rearrangements. Drawn from immuneACCESS, this table holds only the in-frame rearrangements with V and J called that TCRdb kept. Clones are partly lost; checked studies trace under half to an unresolved V gene and leave the rest unexplained. That table gives V, J and clone size, and the DNA gave D and trimming. The sample records about 160,000 clones, 70% to 85% of which are singletons. Over 20% of the sample is taken by the ten largest.

Taken from cysteine to phenylalanine, the CDR3 has 12 residues. The retained sequence is limited to the CDR3, 36 bases, with the frame set at the first base. Per the germline V gene (reference sequence), GTSNPN is the CDR1 and SVGIG is the CDR2. V is shortened by 5 bases, J by 7 bases, and the region joining them spans 14 bases. Worth noting for this clone: The target of this receptor is not known. The sample holds no much larger clone one base away, and base qualities are not on file.

This receptor was obtained from a woman older than 75 with acute or convalescent COVID-19. Sample: peripheral blood. The V and J genes are TRBV30 and TRBJ1-1; tentative D gene TRBD1, with 5 bases matching. The DNA sequence reads TGTGCCTGGTCAGGCCACGGGGGTGAAGCTTTCTTT. Its protein is CAWSGHGGEAFF.